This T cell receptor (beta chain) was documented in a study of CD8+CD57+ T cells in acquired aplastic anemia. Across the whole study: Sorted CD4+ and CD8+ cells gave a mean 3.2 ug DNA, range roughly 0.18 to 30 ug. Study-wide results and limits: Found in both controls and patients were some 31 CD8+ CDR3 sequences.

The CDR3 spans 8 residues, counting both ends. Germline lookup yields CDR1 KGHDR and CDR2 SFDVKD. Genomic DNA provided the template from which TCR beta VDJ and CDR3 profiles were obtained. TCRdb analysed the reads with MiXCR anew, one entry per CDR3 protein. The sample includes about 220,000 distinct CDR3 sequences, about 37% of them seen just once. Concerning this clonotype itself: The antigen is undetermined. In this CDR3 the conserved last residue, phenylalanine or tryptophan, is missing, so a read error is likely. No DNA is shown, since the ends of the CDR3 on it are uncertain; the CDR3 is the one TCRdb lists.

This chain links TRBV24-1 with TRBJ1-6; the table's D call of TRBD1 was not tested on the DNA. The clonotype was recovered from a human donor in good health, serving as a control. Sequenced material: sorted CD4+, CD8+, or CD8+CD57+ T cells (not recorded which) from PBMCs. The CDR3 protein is CATSAADR.